The rows below give T cell receptor beta chains drawn from one sample of a study of resident and recirculating memory T cells in vitiligo. The data were produced by immunoSEQ multiplex PCR, yet TCRdb's version contains in-frame clones alone and is incomplete. The sample has tens of thousands of clones; roughly 94% are singletons. Sequencing used blood. These receptors came from a male donor with vitiligo. The conserved cysteine and the conserved F or W are not part of the CDR3 here. A D gene is named only where the DNA matches it firmly.

d_call,j_call,v_call,cdr3_aa
-,TRBJ2-7,TRBV2,ATALGYEQY
TRBD2,TRBJ2-7,TRBV29-1,SVVGTIKDEQY
TRBD2,TRBJ2-7,TRBV15,ATSRGGLAGVYEQY
TRBD2,TRBJ2-3,TRBV29-1,SAPPAGGLTDTQY
-,TRBJ1-1,TRBV21-1,ASSKRQGVGNTEAF
-,TRBJ2-2,TRBV18,ASSPAILKHGELF
TRBD1,TRBJ1-1,TRBV7-6,ASSLVAGGMNTEAF
TRBD2,TRBJ2-5,TRBV5-1,ASSLGGTSLQETQY
-,TRBJ2-1,TRBV7-7,ASSLGSRDPYNEQF
TRBD1,TRBJ2-7,TRBV7-3,ASSSSGQGPYEQY
TRBD2,TRBJ2-2,TRBV11-2,ASSLGAGVATGELF
TRBD1,-,TRBV25-1,ASSEWDRRYEQY
-,TRBJ1-1,TRBV28,ASSSPGPEAF
-,TRBJ1-1,TRBV5-1,ASSLGGNTEAF
-,TRBJ2-1,TRBV1,TSSRVAGVHEQF
TRBD1,TRBJ2-5,TRBV19,ASSMSGTGGTGTQY
-,TRBJ2-1,TRBV28,ASTPGQVSYNEQF
-,TRBJ1-5,TRBV7-9,ASSPGGWPQH
TRBD2,TRBJ2-7,TRBV11-3,ASSLPLAGFYEQY
TRBD2,TRBJ2-4,TRBV4-1,ASSHWGLAGVAKNIQY
-,TRBJ2-7,TRBV28,ASSLPGVRIEQY
TRBD1,TRBJ2-3,TRBV6-6,ASIDPDRVTDTQY
TRBD1,TRBJ1-1,TRBV28,ASSPFQGGNTEAF
-,TRBJ1-1,TRBV6-1,ASSERGTFNSREAF
TRBD1,TRBJ2-3,TRBV7-3,ASSRDRANTDTQY
-,TRBJ2-4,TRBV6-6,ASSYSKQKNIQY
TRBD2,TRBJ2-1,TRBV2,ASRPNLAVSYNEQF
-,TRBJ2-7,TRBV10-2,ASSENSYYEQY
TRBD2,TRBJ2-2,TRBV4-1,ASSQGRGRQNTGELF
TRBD1,TRBJ1-5,TRBV28,ASSSPGQGVRQPQH
-,TRBJ2-7,TRBV29-1,SAPRADAGISYEQY
TRBD2,TRBJ2-7,TRBV13,ASSSGLAGAYSYEQY
-,TRBJ1-4,TRBV5-1,ASSLGPRGGPEKLF
TRBD2,TRBJ2-1,TRBV28,ASSRLAGLYNEQF
-,TRBJ1-5,TRBV28,ASSWPGGINQPQH
-,TRBJ1-5,TRBV23-1,ASSQSPPTGQPQH
-,TRBJ2-5,TRBV7-9,ASSLMSVQETQY
TRBD2,TRBJ2-1,TRBV9,ASSARAGLSYNEQF
-,TRBJ2-5,TRBV11-2,ASSRSSEETQY